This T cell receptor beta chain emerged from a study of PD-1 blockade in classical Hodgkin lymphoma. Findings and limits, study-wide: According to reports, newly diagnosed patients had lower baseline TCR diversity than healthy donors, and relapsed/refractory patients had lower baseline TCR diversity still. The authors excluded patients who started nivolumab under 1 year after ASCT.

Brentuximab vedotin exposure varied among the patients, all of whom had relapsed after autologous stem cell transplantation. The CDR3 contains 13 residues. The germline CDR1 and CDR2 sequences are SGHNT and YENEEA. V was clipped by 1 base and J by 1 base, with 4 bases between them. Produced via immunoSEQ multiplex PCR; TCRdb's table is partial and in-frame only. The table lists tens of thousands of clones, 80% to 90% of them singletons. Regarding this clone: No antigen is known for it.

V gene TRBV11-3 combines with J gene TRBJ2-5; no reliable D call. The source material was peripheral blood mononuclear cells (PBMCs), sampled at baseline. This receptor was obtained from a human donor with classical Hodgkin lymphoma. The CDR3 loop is CASSLGLQETQYF. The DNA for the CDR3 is TGTGCCAGCAGCTTAGGTCTCCAAGAGACCCAGTACTTC.